These T cell receptor beta chains were read from a single sample in a study of blood T cell repertoires in COVID-19. Repertoires were generated with immunoSEQ multiplex PCR, while TCRdb's copy carries only in-frame clones and drops some. The repertoire includes 130,000 to 150,000 clones, approximately 80% of them detected once, and approximately 13% sits in the top ten. Sequenced sample: peripheral blood. The receptors come from a man aged 55 to 70 with active or convalescent COVID-19. Each CDR3 is given with its conserved first and last residue. A D gene is named only where the DNA matches it firmly. Only part of the rows carry a size: once, few, many, or a class if the clone is expanded.

cdr3_aa: CASSSIRFSTDTQYF
cdr3_nt: TGTGCCAGCAGCTCCATCAGGTTTAGCACAGATACGCAGTATTTT
j_call: TRBJ2-3
v_call: TRBV13
clone_size: -
d_call: -

cdr3_aa: CASSLGGGYEQYF
cdr3_nt: TGTGCCAGCAGCCTTGGCGGGGGGTACGAGCAGTACTTC
j_call: TRBJ2-7
v_call: TRBV7-9
clone_size: once
d_call: TRBD2

cdr3_aa: CASSSTGDQPQHF
cdr3_nt: TGTGCCAGCAGCTCGACAGGGGATCAGCCCCAGCATTTT
j_call: TRBJ1-5
v_call: TRBV7-9
clone_size: -
d_call: TRBD1

cdr3_aa: CASSPGQGGVTGELFF
cdr3_nt: TGTGCCAGCAGCCCCGGACAGGGGGGTGTCACCGGGGAGCTGTTTTTT
j_call: TRBJ2-2
v_call: TRBV25-1
clone_size: few
d_call: TRBD1

cdr3_aa: CASSESRDAGLSKNIQYF
cdr3_nt: TGTGCCAGCAGTGAATCGCGTGATGCAGGTCTCTCCAAAAACATTCAGTACTTC
j_call: TRBJ2-4
v_call: TRBV25-1
clone_size: few
d_call: -

cdr3_aa: CASSLPTGTGGLYEQYF
cdr3_nt: TGTGCCAGCAGTTTACCCACCGGGACAGGGGGCTTGTACGAGCAGTACTTC
j_call: TRBJ2-7
v_call: TRBV28
clone_size: -
d_call: TRBD1

cdr3_aa: CASSVVPGGNTGELFF
cdr3_nt: TGTGCCAGCAGCGTAGTTCCAGGGGGTAACACCGGGGAGCTGTTTTTT
j_call: TRBJ2-2
v_call: TRBV9
clone_size: -
d_call: TRBD1

cdr3_aa: CASSEGASVSSYNEQFF
cdr3_nt: TGCGCCAGCAGCGAGGGCGCTAGCGTTAGCTCCTACAATGAGCAGTTCTTC
j_call: TRBJ2-1
v_call: TRBV5-1
clone_size: -
d_call: -

cdr3_aa: CASSEASGATADTQYF
cdr3_nt: TGTGCCAGCAGCGAAGCTAGCGGGGCGACCGCAGATACGCAGTATTTT
j_call: TRBJ2-3
v_call: TRBV7-6
clone_size: -
d_call: TRBD2

cdr3_aa: CAISRTGFSGSEDNEQFF
cdr3_nt: TGTGCCATCAGCCGAACCGGGTTTAGCGGGAGTGAGGACAATGAGCAGTTCTTC
j_call: TRBJ2-1
v_call: TRBV10-3
clone_size: -
d_call: TRBD2

cdr3_aa: CASSSREGQPQHF
cdr3_nt: TGTGCCAGCAGTTCCAGGGAGGGTCAGCCCCAGCATTTT
j_call: TRBJ1-5
v_call: TRBV6-5
clone_size: -
d_call: -

cdr3_aa: CASSDLGGPGEETQYF
cdr3_nt: TGTGCCAGCAGCGACTTAGGAGGGCCAGGTGAGGAGACCCAGTACTTC
j_call: TRBJ2-5
v_call: TRBV5-6
clone_size: once
d_call: -

cdr3_aa: CASSYRGPPEEKLFF
cdr3_nt: TGTGCCAGCAGTTACAGGGGTCCTCCAGAGGAAAAACTGTTTTTT
j_call: TRBJ1-4
v_call: TRBV6-2/TRBV6-3
clone_size: -
d_call: -

cdr3_aa: CASSRQGSNTEAFF
cdr3_nt: TGTGCCAGCAGCCGACAGGGATCGAACACTGAAGCTTTCTTT
j_call: TRBJ1-1
v_call: TRBV7-3
clone_size: once
d_call: TRBD1

cdr3_aa: CACTGGLSEQYF
cdr3_nt: TGTGCCTGTACAGGGGGGCTTAGCGAGCAGTACTTC
j_call: TRBJ2-7
v_call: TRBV30
clone_size: -
d_call: TRBD1

cdr3_aa: CASSVQGTTNEKLFF
cdr3_nt: TGTGCCAGCAGCGTCCAGGGCACAACTAATGAAAAACTGTTTTTT
j_call: TRBJ1-4
v_call: TRBV9
clone_size: -
d_call: -

cdr3_aa: CSVGDSYLNTGELFF
cdr3_nt: TGCAGCGTTGGGGACAGCTATTTGAACACCGGGGAGCTGTTTTTT
j_call: TRBJ2-2
v_call: TRBV29-1
clone_size: -
d_call: TRBD1

cdr3_aa: CSASPPRGRRAEAFF
cdr3_nt: TGCAGTGCTAGTCCACCCCGCGGCCGTCGCGCTGAAGCTTTCTTT
j_call: TRBJ1-1
v_call: TRBV20-1
clone_size: once
d_call: -

cdr3_aa: CASSTLGGENEKLFF
cdr3_nt: TGTGCCAGCAGCACCCTAGGGGGGGAGAATGAAAAACTGTTTTTT
j_call: TRBJ1-4
v_call: TRBV5-6
clone_size: few
d_call: -

cdr3_aa: CASSPNRASGANVLTF
cdr3_nt: TGTGCCAGCAGCCCAAACAGGGCCTCCGGGGCCAACGTCCTGACTTTC
j_call: TRBJ2-6
v_call: TRBV7-3
clone_size: many
d_call: -

cdr3_aa: CASSIEGRVSGYTF
cdr3_nt: TGTGCCAGTAGTATAGAAGGCAGGGTGAGCGGCTACACCTTC
j_call: TRBJ1-2
v_call: TRBV19
clone_size: -
d_call: -

cdr3_aa: CASSLGTSGNEQFF
cdr3_nt: TGTGCCAGCAGCTTAGGGACTAGCGGCAATGAGCAGTTCTTC
j_call: TRBJ2-1
v_call: TRBV7-8
clone_size: few
d_call: TRBD2